This T cell receptor beta chain was sequenced in a study of cytomegalovirus exposure and HLA in healthy donors. Overall study findings and caveats: Cytomegalovirus status was reportedly diagnosed by the classifier with high sensitivity and specificity. Per a prior analysis, the majority of TCR beta V segments were productive roughly 87% or roughly 30% of the time.

There are 16 residues in the CDR3. Germline CDR1 MDHEN, CDR2 SYDVKM. V gave up 5 bases and J gave up 3 bases; unmatched junction bases: 10. Amplification used 60 Vbeta primers and 13 Jbeta primers. Assay used: immunoSEQ multiplex PCR; TCRdb lists only in-frame clones, some missing. The sample has approximately 140,000 clones, 82% seen once. Worth noting for this clone: Its target is not known.

Sequencing was performed on PBMCs. The rearrangement uses TRBV28 and TRBJ2-3; 8 bases agree with TRBD2. The clonotype originates from a male donor in good health and CMV-seronegative. The CDR3 bases are TGTGCCAGCAGTCCCACTCTAGCGGGCCTAACAGATACGCAGTATTTT. Protein sequence: CASSPTLAGLTDTQYF.